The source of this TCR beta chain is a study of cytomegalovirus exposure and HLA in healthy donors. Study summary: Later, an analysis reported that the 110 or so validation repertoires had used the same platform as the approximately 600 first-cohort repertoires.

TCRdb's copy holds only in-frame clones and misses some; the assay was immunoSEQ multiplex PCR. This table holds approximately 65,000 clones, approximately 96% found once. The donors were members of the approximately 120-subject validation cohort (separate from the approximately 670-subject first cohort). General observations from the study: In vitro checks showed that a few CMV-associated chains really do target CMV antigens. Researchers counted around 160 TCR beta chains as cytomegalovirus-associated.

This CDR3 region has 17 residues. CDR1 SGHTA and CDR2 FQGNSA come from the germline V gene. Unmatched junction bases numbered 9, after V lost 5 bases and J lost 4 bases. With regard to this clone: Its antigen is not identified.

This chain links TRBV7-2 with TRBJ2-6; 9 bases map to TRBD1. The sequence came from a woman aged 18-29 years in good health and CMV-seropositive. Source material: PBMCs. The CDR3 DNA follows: TGTGCCAGCAGCGCACCGGGACAGGGTTCCGGGGCCAACGTCCTGACTTTC. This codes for CASSAPGQGSGANVLTF.